This entry features one T cell receptor beta chain sequence. Its antigen is as yet unknown. Reverse transcribing all isolated RNA meant expressed TCRB transcripts were sequenced. Clones were sequenced by immunoSEQ multiplex PCR, and TCRdb holds only the in-frame ones, with some missing. The sample holds 300,000 to 450,000 clones; roughly 13% are singletons and the top ten take 0.0095% to 0.013%. A sort by CD45RO/CCR7/CD25/CD127/CD95/CD27 yielded CD4+ naive, central memory, regulatory and stem cell-like memory cells. This entry is derived from a study of beta chain features in type 1 diabetes. Study outcomes and limitations: Within each of all four CD4+ subsets, Type 1 diabetes patients had TCRB CDR3s that were moderately but significantly shorter. Healthy donors had naive, central memory and Treg TCRB repertoires that appeared less similar than those seen among patients. Insertion counts at VDJ junctions were lower in type 1 diabetes patients, who also showed more deletions there.

The CDR3 spans 14 residues. V was cut by 1 base and J by 0 bases, with 6 bases left in between. Per the germline V gene, CDR1 is PRHDT and CDR2 is FYEKMQ (reference sequence). This TCR was recovered from a woman aged 18-29 years with type 1 diabetes. The chain uses TRBV13 and TRBJ1-2; D gene unclear. The sequenced sample was naive CD4+ T cells from blood. The chain's CDR3 is CASSLVSSNYGYTF. The CDR3 region has the DNA TGTGCCAGCAGCTTAGTTAGTTCTAACTATGGCTACACCTTC.